This TCR beta chain was sequenced for a study of T-cell reconstitution after alpha-beta-depleted transplantation in children. This clonotype came up many times. Unique molecular identifiers were built into the TCRbeta library. TCRdb reprocessed the PCR reads via MiXCR and lists one record per CDR3 protein. The repertoire consists of 200,000 to 250,000 distinct CDR3 sequences, with approximately 12% occurring once and the leading ten covering approximately 2.9%. This CDR3 contains 14 residues. CDR1 SGHRS and CDR2 YFSETQ come from the germline V gene. Trimming cost V 3 bases and J 5 bases, with 14 bases left between them.

The input for sequencing was PBMCs from the stem cell graft donor, taken from the stem cell graft. The sequence came from a human donor who donated a stem cell graft to a child with acute lymphoblastic leukemia. The rearrangement joins TRBV5-1 to TRBJ2-5, with D perhaps TRBD1 or TRBD2 (5 bases each). DNA for the CDR3: TGCGCCAGCAGCTCCCGGGACCTGAAGGAGACCCAGTACTTC. It codes for CASSSRDLKETQYF.